The clone carrying this T cell receptor beta chain was detected only a few times. Its cognate antigen is unknown. Stem cell-like memory, regulatory, central memory and naive CD4+ cells were sorted via CD45RO/CCR7/CD25/CD127/CD95/CD27. This sample stems from a study of beta chain features in type 1 diabetes. Study-level information: All samples combined gave over 100 million sorted cells for examination.

The authors reverse transcribed all of the isolated RNA, so sequencing captured expressed TCRB transcripts. Repertoires were generated with immunoSEQ multiplex PCR, while TCRdb's copy carries only in-frame clones and drops some. Seen here are 200,000 to 300,000 clones, roughly 13% observed once, and the top ten hold more than 0.02%. Study conclusions and caveats: At VDJ recombination sites, type 1 diabetes patients had fewer insertions and more deleted nucleotides. Compared to healthy donors, patients appeared to have naive, central memory and Treg TCRB repertoires that were more alike.

This TCR came from a middle-aged woman in good health. The sample taken for sequencing was naive CD4+ T cells from blood.

The CDR3 DNA is TGTGCCAGCATTCACGTGCGGGCTCAGCCCCAGCATTTT. This encodes CASIHVRAQPQHF. J is TRBJ1-5 and V is TRBV9, with D unclear. The germline V and J ends were trimmed by 6 bases and 6 bases, with 13 bases remaining between them. This CDR3 comprises 13 residues. In germline, CDR1 is SGDLS, CDR2 YYNGEE. The full variable domain, in which reference TRBV9 and TRBJ1-5 provide the parts outside the CDR3, is DSGVTQTPKHLITATGQRVTLRCSPRSGDLSVYWYQQSLDQGLQFLIQYYNGEERAKGNILERFSAQQFPDLHSELNLSSLELGDSALYFCASIHVRAQPQHFGDGTRLSIL.